This T cell receptor beta chain was documented in a study of control samples from healthy donors and cancer patients. Measured with immunoSEQ multiplex PCR; TCRdb has only the in-frame clones, and not every one. The table includes about 120,000 clones, approximately 92% detected once. From germline, CDR1 is SGHTA and CDR2 FQGNSA. Trimming removed 0 bases from V and 2 bases from J, with 11 bases in between. The CDR3 is 15 amino acids. Sequenced: PBMCs. This TCR was recovered from a man at least 80 years old with head and neck cancer. The rearrangement links TRBV7-2 to TRBJ2-7; D may be TRBD1 (5 bases). CDR3 DNA: TGTGCCAGCAGCTTAGCAGCAGGGCGGCCCTACGAGCAGTACTTC. It codes for CASSLAAGRPYEQYF. The full variable domain, its missing parts supplied by reference TRBV7-2 and TRBJ2-7, is GAGVSQSPSNKVTEKGKDVELRCDPISGHTALYWYRQSLGQGLEFLIYFQGNSAPDKSGLPSDRFSAERTGGSVSTLTIQRTQQEDSAVYLCASSLAAGRPYEQYFGPGTRLTVT.